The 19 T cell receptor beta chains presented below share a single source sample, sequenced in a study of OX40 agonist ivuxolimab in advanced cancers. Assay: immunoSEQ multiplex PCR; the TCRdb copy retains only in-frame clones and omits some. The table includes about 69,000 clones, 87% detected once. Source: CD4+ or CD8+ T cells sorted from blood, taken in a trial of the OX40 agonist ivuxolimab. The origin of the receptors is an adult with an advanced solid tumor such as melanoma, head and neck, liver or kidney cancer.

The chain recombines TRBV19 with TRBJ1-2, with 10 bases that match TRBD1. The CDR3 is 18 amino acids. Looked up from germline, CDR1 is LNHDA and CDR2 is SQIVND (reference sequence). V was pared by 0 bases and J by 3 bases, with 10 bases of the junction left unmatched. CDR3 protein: CASSIDPGQGRYDYGYTF. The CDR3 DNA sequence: TGTGCCAGTAGTATAGATCCGGGACAGGGGAGGTACGACTATGGCTACACCTTC.

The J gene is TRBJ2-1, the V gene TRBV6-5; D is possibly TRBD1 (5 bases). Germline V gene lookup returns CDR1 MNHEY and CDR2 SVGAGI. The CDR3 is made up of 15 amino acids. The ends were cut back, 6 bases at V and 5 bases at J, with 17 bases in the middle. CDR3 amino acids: CASSTDRAVNNEQFF. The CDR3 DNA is TGTGCCAGCAGCACCGACAGAGCCGTTAACAATGAGCAGTTCTTC.

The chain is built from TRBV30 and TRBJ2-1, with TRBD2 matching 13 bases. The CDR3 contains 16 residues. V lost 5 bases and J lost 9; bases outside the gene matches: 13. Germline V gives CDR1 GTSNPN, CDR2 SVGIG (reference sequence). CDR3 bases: TGTGCCTGGTCCGCCCCACTAGCGGGGGGGCGTATTGAGCAGTTCTTC. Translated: CAWSAPLAGGRIEQFF.

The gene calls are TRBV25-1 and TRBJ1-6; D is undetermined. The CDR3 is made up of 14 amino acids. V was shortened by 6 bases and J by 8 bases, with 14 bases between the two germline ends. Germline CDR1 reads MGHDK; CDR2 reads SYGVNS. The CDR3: CASSPGPWDSPLHF. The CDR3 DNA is TGTGCCAGCAGCCCGGGCCCCTGGGATTCACCCCTCCACTTT.

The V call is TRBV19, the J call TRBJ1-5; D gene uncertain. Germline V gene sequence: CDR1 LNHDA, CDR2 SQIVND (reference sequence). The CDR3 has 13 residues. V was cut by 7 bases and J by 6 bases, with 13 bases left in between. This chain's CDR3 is CASTTEGSQPQHF. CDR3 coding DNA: TGTGCCAGTACCACGGAAGGGTCTCAGCCCCAGCATTTT.

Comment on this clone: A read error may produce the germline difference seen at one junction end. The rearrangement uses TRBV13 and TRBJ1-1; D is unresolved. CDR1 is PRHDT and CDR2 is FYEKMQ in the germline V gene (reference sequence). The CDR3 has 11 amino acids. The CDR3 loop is CASSLGWPPYF. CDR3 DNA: TGTGCCAGCAGCTTAGGCTGGCCACCTTATTTT.

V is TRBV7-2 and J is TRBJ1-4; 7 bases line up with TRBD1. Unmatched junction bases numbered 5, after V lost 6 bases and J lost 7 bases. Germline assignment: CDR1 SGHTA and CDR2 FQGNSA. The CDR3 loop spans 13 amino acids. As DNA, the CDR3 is TGTGCCAGCAGAAGGGACAGCCCTGAAAAACTGTTTTTT. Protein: CASRRDSPEKLFF.

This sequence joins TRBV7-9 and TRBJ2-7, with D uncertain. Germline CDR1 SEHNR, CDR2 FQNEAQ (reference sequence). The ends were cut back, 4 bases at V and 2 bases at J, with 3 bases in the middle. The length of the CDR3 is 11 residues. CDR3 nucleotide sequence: TGTGCCAGCAGCTCCCCCTACGAGCAGTACTTC. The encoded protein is CASSSPYEQYF.

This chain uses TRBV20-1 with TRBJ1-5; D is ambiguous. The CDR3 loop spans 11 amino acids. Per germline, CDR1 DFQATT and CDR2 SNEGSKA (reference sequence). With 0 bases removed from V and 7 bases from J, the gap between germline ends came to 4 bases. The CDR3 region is CSARDAQPQHF. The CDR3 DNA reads TGCAGTGCTAGAGATGCCCAGCCCCAGCATTTT.

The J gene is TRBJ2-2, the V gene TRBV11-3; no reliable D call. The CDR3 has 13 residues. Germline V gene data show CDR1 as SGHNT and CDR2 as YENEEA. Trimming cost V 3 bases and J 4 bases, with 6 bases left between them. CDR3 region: CASSFTVTGELFF. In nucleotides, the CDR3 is TGTGCCAGCAGCTTTACGGTCACCGGGGAGCTGTTTTTT.

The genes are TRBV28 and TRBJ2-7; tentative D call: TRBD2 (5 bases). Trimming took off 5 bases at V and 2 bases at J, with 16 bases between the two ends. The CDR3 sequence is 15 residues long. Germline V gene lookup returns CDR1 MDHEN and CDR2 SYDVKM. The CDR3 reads CASSPGVALTYEQYF. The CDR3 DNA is TGTGCCAGCAGTCCCGGGGTAGCGCTTACCTACGAGCAGTACTTC.

The CDR3 protein is CAWSLPGRQIYGYTF. DNA for the CDR3: TGTGCCTGGAGTCTTCCCGGACGGCAGATCTATGGCTACACCTTC. V gene TRBV30 combines with J gene TRBJ1-2; D is unclear. The CDR3 contains 15 residues. The V gene lost 2 bases and the J gene lost 4 bases, with 17 bases spanning the gap. The germline V gene encodes CDR1 GTSNPN and CDR2 SVGIG (reference sequence). Complete variable domain (other parts from reference TRBV30 and TRBJ1-2): SQTIHQWPATLVQPVGSPLSLECTVEGTSNPNLYWYRQAAGRGLQLLFYSVGIGQISSEVPQNLSASRPQDRQFILSSKKLLLSDSGFYLCAWSLPGRQIYGYTFGSGTRLTVV.

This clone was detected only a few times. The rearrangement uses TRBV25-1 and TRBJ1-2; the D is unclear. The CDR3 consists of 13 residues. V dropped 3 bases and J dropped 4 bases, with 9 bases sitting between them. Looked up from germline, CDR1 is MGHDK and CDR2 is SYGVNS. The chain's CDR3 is CASSERMAYGYTF. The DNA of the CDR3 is TGTGCCAGCAGTGAGCGGATGGCCTATGGCTACACCTTC.

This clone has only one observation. This CDR3 reads CAWSVRPPWQFF. For the CDR3, the DNA is TGTGCCTGGAGTGTACGGCCCCCGTGGCAGTTCTTC. The chain has TRBV30 and TRBJ2-1; D not certain. Trimming took 0 bases from V and 12 from J, leaving 12 bases between them. Germline-derived CDR1 and CDR2 are GTSNPN and SVGIG (reference sequence). The CDR3 runs to 12 residues.

This CDR3 is CASSEARTSAPIPRDEQFF. CDR3 nucleotide sequence: TGTGCCAGCAGTGAAGCGCGGACTAGCGCGCCAATCCCAAGGGATGAGCAGTTCTTC. This chain connects TRBV2 to TRBJ2-1; 9 bases match TRBD2. Germline CDR1 reads SNHLY; CDR2 reads FYNNEI. The CDR3 consists of 19 residues. With V trimmed by 0 bases and J by 8 bases, 17 bases remained unmatched.

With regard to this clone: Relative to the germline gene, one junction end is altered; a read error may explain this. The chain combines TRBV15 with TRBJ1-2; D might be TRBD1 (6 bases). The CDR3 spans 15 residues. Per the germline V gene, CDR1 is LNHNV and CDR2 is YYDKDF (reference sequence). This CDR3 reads CATSRVGGLDYGHTF. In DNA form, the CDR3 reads TGTGCCACCAGCAGAGTGGGGGGGCTCGACTATGGCCACACCTTC.

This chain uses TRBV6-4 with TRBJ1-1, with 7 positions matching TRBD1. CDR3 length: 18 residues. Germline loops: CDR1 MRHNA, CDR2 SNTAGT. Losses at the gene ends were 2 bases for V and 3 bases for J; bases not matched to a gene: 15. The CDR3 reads CASSDHDRAEGEDTEAFF. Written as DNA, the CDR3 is TGTGCCAGCAGTGACCACGACAGGGCGGAAGGCGAGGACACTGAAGCTTTCTTT.

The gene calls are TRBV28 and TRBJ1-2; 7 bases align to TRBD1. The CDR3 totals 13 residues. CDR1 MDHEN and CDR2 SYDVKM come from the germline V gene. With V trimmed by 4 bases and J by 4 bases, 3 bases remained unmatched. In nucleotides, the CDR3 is TGTGCCAGCAGTTCCGGACAGGTCTATGGCTACACCTTC. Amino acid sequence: CASSSGQVYGYTF.

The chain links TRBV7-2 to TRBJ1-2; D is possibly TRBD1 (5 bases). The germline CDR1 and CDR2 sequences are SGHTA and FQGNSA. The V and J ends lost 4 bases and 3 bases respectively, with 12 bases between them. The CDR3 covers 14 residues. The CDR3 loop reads CASSSFGADYGYTF. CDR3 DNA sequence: TGTGCCAGCAGCTCCTTCGGGGCAGACTATGGCTACACCTTC.